One sample yielded the 6 T cell receptor beta chains listed below, sequenced in a study of tumor-infiltrating lymphocytes in primary liver carcinoma. TCR beta cDNA was reverse-transcribed from about 0.45 ug of total RNA. The reaction used a constant-region primer and ProtoScript II reverse transcriptase. Libraries covering TCR beta were generated through three nested multiplex PCR rounds (using a slightly modified ARM-PCR). TRBV1-TRBV30 forward primers paired with a C-beta reverse primer were used in the first two PCR rounds, which ran roughly 10 cycles each. MiXCR was run by TCRdb on the multiplex PCR reads, yielding one entry per CDR3 protein. The sample includes around 330,000 distinct CDR3 sequences, over 55% of them seen just once. Unsorted whole blood yielded blood RNA, and germline DNA was extracted as well. Input material: peripheral blood. These receptor sequences come from a man between 40 and 49 years old with primary liver carcinoma and hepatitis B virus infection.

Worth noting for this clonotype: A much larger clone differs from this one at a single base, so this may be a read error. The chain combines TRBV5-4 with TRBJ2-1; the D gene is possibly TRBD1 (6 bases). The CDR3 is 13 amino acids. Germline loops: CDR1 SGHNT, CDR2 YYREEE (reference sequence). CDR3 coding DNA: TGTGTCAGCAGCCCTAACAGGGAGAATGAGCAGTTCTTC. It yields the protein CVSSPNRENEQFF. Full variable domain (missing parts from reference TRBV5-4 and TRBJ2-1): ETGVTQSPTHLIKTRGQQVTLRCSSQSGHNTVSWYQQALGQGPQFIFQYYREEENGRGNFPPRFSGLQFPNYSSELNVNALELDDSALYLCVSSPNRENEQFFGPGTRLTVL.

This clonotype was found a few times. This rearrangement joins TRBV10-3 to TRBJ1-1; D is unresolved. Germline V gives CDR1 ENHRY, CDR2 SYGVKD. Trimming took off 11 bases at V and 3 bases at J, with 16 bases between the two ends. This CDR3 contains 13 residues. CDR3: CACALGIDTEAFF. The CDR3, as DNA: TGTGCCTGCGCCCTGGGGATCGACACTGAAGCTTTCTTT.

On this clonotype itself: The junction does not match germline at one end; this may be a read error. The rearrangement uses TRBV4-2 and TRBJ2-2; TRBD2 aligns across 7 bases. This CDR3 is built from 17 residues. The V gene's germline CDR1 is LGHNA and CDR2 YNFKEQ. The CDR3 DNA is TGTGTCAGCAGCCCTAGGGGCGGGAGCCTAAACGCCGGGGAGCTGTTTTTT. This gives the protein CVSSPRGGSLNAGELFF.

For this clonotype: A much larger clone is a single base away; this may be a read error. This chain joins TRBV6-5 and TRBJ2-2; D possibly corresponds to TRBD2 (5 bases). The CDR3 sequence is 12 residues long. The germline V gene has CDR1 MNHEY and CDR2 SVGAGI. In DNA form, the CDR3 reads TGTGCCAGCAGTTACCTAACCGGGGAGCTGTTATTT. Protein product: CASSYLTGELLF.

In the case of this clonotype: Germline and junction disagree at one end, which may indicate a read error. This chain links TRBV29-1 with TRBJ2-1; D perhaps matches TRBD2 (6 bases). The germline CDR1 and CDR2 sequences are SQVTM and ANQGSEA. This CDR3 region has 14 residues. CDR3 region: CIVSAGTAQNEQFF. CDR3 coding DNA: TGCATCGTTTCTGCGGGGACCGCACAAAATGAGCAGTTCTTC.

V is TRBV11-2 and J is TRBJ2-1; the D is unclear. The CDR3 contains 15 residues. The germline gives CDR1 SGHAT, CDR2 FQNNGV. Deletions cut 9 bases from V and 0 bases from J, with 15 bases between. CDR3 nucleotides: TGTGCCAGTAACTTAGACGGAAGCTCCTACAATGAGCAGTTCTTC. As protein: CASNLDGSSYNEQFF.